This is a list of T cell receptor beta chains from one sample in a study of OX40 agonist ivuxolimab in advanced cancers. The table came from immunoSEQ multiplex PCR; TCRdb's copy has only in-frame clones and leaves some out. The table has tens of thousands of clones, 88% seen once. The input for sequencing was CD4+ or CD8+ T cells sorted from blood, taken in a trial of the OX40 agonist ivuxolimab. The receptor source for this set is an adult with an advanced solid tumor such as melanoma, head and neck, liver or kidney cancer. CDR3s include the opening cysteine and the closing phenylalanine or tryptophan. Fields, in order: J gene, V gene, D gene, clone size, CDR3 protein, CDR3 DNA. D genes are given only for firm matches. Size values are once, few and many counts, or a class for expanded clones, and some rows have none.

j_call: TRBJ1-1; v_call: TRBV6-5; d_call: NA; clone_size: NA; cdr3_aa: CASSAGYTEAFF; cdr3_nt: TGTGCCAGCAGTGCTGGATACACTGAAGCTTTCTTT
j_call: TRBJ2-1; v_call: TRBV29-1; d_call: TRBD2; clone_size: once; cdr3_aa: CSATSGATYNEQFF; cdr3_nt: TGCAGCGCCACAAGCGGGGCGACCTACAATGAGCAGTTCTTC
j_call: TRBJ2-4; v_call: TRBV27; d_call: NA; clone_size: NA; cdr3_aa: CASSTGLAKNIQYF; cdr3_nt: TGTGCCAGCAGTACGGGACTAGCCAAAAACATTCAGTACTTC
j_call: TRBJ1-3; v_call: TRBV21-1; d_call: NA; clone_size: NA; cdr3_aa: CASSKIHPQSGGNTIYF; cdr3_nt: TGTGCCAGCAGCAAAATCCACCCCCAGTCCGGGGGAAACACCATATATTTT
j_call: TRBJ1-6; v_call: TRBV7-9; d_call: TRBD1; clone_size: NA; cdr3_aa: CASSQGQVTSSYNSPLHF; cdr3_nt: TGTGCCAGCAGCCAAGGACAGGTTACTAGCTCCTATAATTCACCCCTCCACTTT
j_call: TRBJ2-5; v_call: TRBV27; d_call: NA; clone_size: NA; cdr3_aa: CASSPTGLIETQYF; cdr3_nt: TGTGCCAGCAGCCCTACAGGGTTAATAGAGACCCAGTACTTC
j_call: TRBJ1-5; v_call: TRBV11-2; d_call: NA; clone_size: NA; cdr3_aa: CASSPGGGQPQHF; cdr3_nt: TGTGCCAGCAGCCCGGGGGGAGGACAGCCCCAGCATTTT
j_call: TRBJ2-1; v_call: TRBV13; d_call: NA; clone_size: NA; cdr3_aa: CASSSRTGTYYNEQFF; cdr3_nt: TGTGCCAGCAGCTCCCGCACCGGGACTTACTACAATGAGCAGTTCTTC
j_call: TRBJ1-5; v_call: TRBV28; d_call: NA; clone_size: NA; cdr3_aa: CASSLGRQNNQPQHF; cdr3_nt: TGTGCCAGCAGTTTAGGTCGACAGAACAATCAGCCCCAGCATTTT
j_call: TRBJ2-7; v_call: TRBV7-2; d_call: TRBD1; clone_size: NA; cdr3_aa: CASSLVSFSGGISYEQYF; cdr3_nt: TGTGCCAGCAGCCTAGTATCCTTCTCAGGGGGCATCTCCTACGAGCAGTACTTC
j_call: TRBJ2-1; v_call: TRBV7-9; d_call: NA; clone_size: NA; cdr3_aa: CASSFSVKGGSYNEQFF; cdr3_nt: TGTGCCAGCAGCTTCAGCGTGAAGGGCGGAAGCTACAATGAGCAGTTCTTC
j_call: TRBJ1-1; v_call: TRBV6-6; d_call: NA; clone_size: NA; cdr3_aa: CASSYLMNTEAFF; cdr3_nt: TGTGCCAGCAGTTATTTGATGAACACTGAAGCTTTCTTT
j_call: TRBJ1-2; v_call: TRBV29-1; d_call: NA; clone_size: NA; cdr3_aa: CSVEWQGRNYGYTF; cdr3_nt: TGCAGCGTTGAATGGCAGGGGAGAAACTATGGCTACACCTTC
j_call: TRBJ1-2; v_call: TRBV6-1; d_call: TRBD1; clone_size: NA; cdr3_aa: CASSDSGTGYGYTF; cdr3_nt: TGTGCCAGCAGTGACTCCGGGACAGGGTATGGCTACACCTTC
j_call: TRBJ2-4; v_call: TRBV12-5; d_call: NA; clone_size: NA; cdr3_aa: CASGPSWGGQDIQYF; cdr3_nt: TGTGCTAGTGGTCCTTCCTGGGGGGGGCAGGACATTCAGTACTTC
j_call: TRBJ2-1; v_call: TRBV15; d_call: NA; clone_size: NA; cdr3_aa: CATSREKSSYNEQFF; cdr3_nt: TGTGCCACCAGCAGAGAGAAGAGCTCCTACAATGAGCAGTTCTTC
j_call: TRBJ1-4; v_call: TRBV7-8; d_call: NA; clone_size: NA; cdr3_aa: CASSPRENEKLFF; cdr3_nt: TGTGCCAGCAGCCCCAGGGAAAATGAAAAACTGTTTTTT
j_call: TRBJ2-5; v_call: TRBV7-8; d_call: NA; clone_size: NA; cdr3_aa: CASSPRETQYF; cdr3_nt: TGTGCCAGCAGCCCGCGAGAGACCCAGTACTTC
j_call: TRBJ1-5; v_call: TRBV30; d_call: NA; clone_size: NA; cdr3_aa: CAWSLIGNQPQHF; cdr3_nt: TGTGCCTGGAGTCTGATTGGCAATCAGCCCCAGCATTTT
j_call: TRBJ2-3; v_call: TRBV6-5; d_call: NA; clone_size: NA; cdr3_aa: CASSYSARTDTQYF; cdr3_nt: TGTGCCAGCAGTTACTCGGCGCGCACAGATACGCAGTATTTT
j_call: TRBJ2-1; v_call: TRBV7-9; d_call: TRBD1; clone_size: NA; cdr3_aa: CASSYAGGSYNEQFF; cdr3_nt: TGTGCCAGCAGCTACGCAGGGGGCTCCTACAATGAGCAGTTCTTC
j_call: TRBJ1-2; v_call: TRBV6-5; d_call: NA; clone_size: NA; cdr3_aa: CASGDGPYGYTF; cdr3_nt: TGTGCCAGTGGGGACGGTCCCTATGGCTACACCTTC
j_call: TRBJ1-1; v_call: TRBV15; d_call: NA; clone_size: NA; cdr3_aa: CATSRAGGYTEAFF; cdr3_nt: TGTGCCACCAGCAGAGCTGGGGGGTACACTGAAGCTTTCTTT
j_call: TRBJ2-3; v_call: TRBV14; d_call: NA; clone_size: many; cdr3_aa: CASSQEVSTDTQYF; cdr3_nt: TGTGCCAGCAGCCAAGAGGTCAGCACAGATACGCAGTATTTT
j_call: TRBJ2-7; v_call: TRBV11-2; d_call: TRBD1; clone_size: large; cdr3_aa: CASSLGQGADEQYF; cdr3_nt: TGTGCCAGCAGCTTAGGACAGGGGGCGGACGAGCAGTACTTC
j_call: TRBJ2-7; v_call: TRBV28; d_call: TRBD1; clone_size: NA; cdr3_aa: CASNPLKSWDRFFYEQYF; cdr3_nt: TGTGCCAGCAATCCCTTGAAGAGTTGGGACAGATTTTTTTACGAGCAGTACTTC
j_call: TRBJ2-7; v_call: TRBV6-1; d_call: NA; clone_size: NA; cdr3_aa: CASSPLALHEQYF; cdr3_nt: TGTGCCAGCAGTCCTTTGGCCCTCCACGAGCAGTACTTC
j_call: TRBJ1-1; v_call: TRBV2; d_call: NA; clone_size: NA; cdr3_aa: CASSRKENTEAFF; cdr3_nt: TGTGCCAGCAGTAGAAAGGAGAACACTGAAGCTTTCTTT
j_call: TRBJ1-5; v_call: TRBV7-9; d_call: TRBD1; clone_size: NA; cdr3_aa: CASSSGTGGRQPQHF; cdr3_nt: TGTGCCAGCAGCTCAGGGACAGGGGGCCGTCAGCCCCAGCATTTT
j_call: TRBJ2-5; v_call: TRBV30; d_call: NA; clone_size: NA; cdr3_aa: CAHTGGRETQYF; cdr3_nt: TGTGCCCACACCGGGGGCCGAGAGACCCAGTACTTC